These 28 T cell receptor beta chains share one sample of origin, sequenced in a study of blood T cell repertoires in COVID-19. The repertoire was sequenced with immunoSEQ multiplex PCR; TCRdb's copy has only in-frame clones and lacks some. Here the sample spans fewer than 600,000 clones, 89% being singletons. Source material: peripheral blood. All receptors come from a man between 18 and 35 years old with COVID-19, enrolled during active disease.

The CDR3 sequence: CASSPPTGDNAVLTF. The CDR3 bases are TGTGCCAGCTCACCCCCGACAGGGGACAACGCAGTCCTGACTTTC. The rearrangement uses TRBV18 and TRBJ2-6; TRBD1 matches 8 bases. The CDR3 has 15 residues. In germline, CDR1 is KGHSH, CDR2 LQKENI. Unmatched junction bases numbered 11, after V lost 3 bases and J lost 13 bases.

Remarks on this clone: At the DNA level, this CDR3 is encoded by other sequences in the same sample as well. The chain employs TRBV18 and TRBJ2-6; maybe TRBD2 (6 bases). The CDR3 runs to 15 residues. Trimming left V 2 bases short and J 4 bases short, with 9 bases between. Germline V gene sequence: CDR1 KGHSH, CDR2 LQKENI. The CDR3 coding sequence is TGTGCCAGCTCACCAGGGGGGTCGGGGGCCAACGTCCTGACTTTC. Its translation is CASSPGGSGANVLTF.

J is TRBJ2-5 and V is TRBV6-1, with 10 bases identical to TRBD1. Germline V gene data show CDR1 as MNHNS and CDR2 as SASEGT. The V segment lost 2 bases and the J segment 4 bases; nucleotides outside the gene matches: 7. This CDR3 has 16 residues. In nucleotides, the CDR3 is TGTGCCAGCAGTGAAATCCTAGGACAGGGGGGAGAGACCCAGTACTTC. This encodes CASSEILGQGGETQYF.

This clone was seen just once. This CDR3 is CASSYSSGNTGELFF. DNA of the CDR3: TGTGCCAGCAGTTACTCGAGCGGAAACACCGGGGAGCTGTTTTTT. The rearrangement joins TRBV6-5 to TRBJ2-2; maybe TRBD2 (5 bases). V lost 0 bases, J lost 2 bases, and 7 bases lay in between. Germline V CDR1 and CDR2: MNHEY, SVGAGI. This CDR3 contains 15 residues.

The chain carries TRBV7-9 and TRBJ1-6; 9 nucleotides align to TRBD1. The V gene's germline CDR1 is SEHNR and CDR2 FQNEAQ (reference sequence). V lost 5 bases, J lost 10 bases, and 6 bases stayed unmatched. The CDR3 covers 14 residues. CDR3 region: CASSRDRVASPLHF. DNA for the CDR3: TGTGCCAGCAGCCGGGACAGGGTGGCGTCACCCCTCCACTTT.

J is TRBJ2-2 and V is TRBV11-2; D remains unclear. V lost 5 bases to trimming and J lost 8 bases, with 6 bases between them. The CDR3 is made up of 11 amino acids. The V gene's germline CDR1 is SGHAT and CDR2 FQNNGV. CDR3 in DNA: TGTGCCAGCAGCCCCCGGGGGGAGCTGTTTTTT. Translated: CASSPRGELFF.

This sequence joins TRBV25-1 and TRBJ1-5, with D perhaps TRBD1 (6 bases). The V gene's germline CDR1 is MGHDK and CDR2 SYGVNS. CDR3 size: 13 residues. Trimming stripped 6 bases from V and 10 bases from J, with 16 bases between. The CDR3 here is CASSLSSGTPQHF. DNA of the CDR3: TGTGCCAGCAGCTTATCGTCCGGGACACCCCAGCATTTT. Supplemented by reference TRBV25-1 and TRBJ1-5, the full variable domain reads EADIYQTPRYLVIGTGKKITLECSQTMGHDKMYWYQQDPGMELHLIHYSYGVNSTEKGDLSSESTVSRIRTEHFPLTLESARPSHTSQYLCASSLSSGTPQHFGDGTRLSIL.

For the CDR3, the DNA is TGCAGCGTTGTAAGGACTAGCGAGGAGACCCAGTACTTC. It codes for CSVVRTSEETQYF. The chain links TRBV29-1 to TRBJ2-5; 9 bases are shared with TRBD2. From germline, CDR1 is SQVTM and CDR2 ANQGSEA. This CDR3 contains 13 residues. V lost 4 bases to trimming and J lost 5 bases; unmatched junction nucleotides: 5.

The V call is TRBV29-1, the J call TRBJ2-3; 13 nucleotides agree with TRBD2. The trim removed 8 bases at V and 0 bases at J, leaving 5 bases unmatched. Germline V CDR1 and CDR2: SQVTM, ANQGSEA. The CDR3 length is 15 residues. CDR3 bases: TGCAGCTTTGGGACTAGCGGGGCTAGCACAGATACGCAGTATTTT. This gives the protein CSFGTSGASTDTQYF.

CDR3 in DNA: TGTGCCAGCAGCTTGTCTAGCGGGAGGTTTGATACGCAGTATTTT. This translates into CASSLSSGRFDTQYF. The V and J genes are TRBV5-4 and TRBJ2-3; the match to TRBD2 covers 11 bases. This CDR3 region has 15 residues. J was trimmed by 6 bases and V by 1 base; bases with no gene match: 4. The V gene's germline CDR1 is SGHNT and CDR2 YYREEE (reference sequence).

The chain recombines TRBV2 with TRBJ1-5, with D tentatively TRBD1 (5 bases). V was cut by 3 bases and J by 11 bases, with 14 bases left in between. CDR1 and CDR2 from the germline V gene are SNHLY and FYNNEI. This CDR3 region has 13 residues. The CDR3 nucleotides read TGTGCCAGCAGTGACGACTGGGGAGGGGCCCAGCATTTT. Translated, it gives CASSDDWGGAQHF.

The chain is built from TRBV19 and TRBJ2-3; 8 bases fit TRBD2. The J segment lost 0 bases and the V segment lost 4 bases, leaving 6 bases of the junction unmatched. Germline V CDR1 and CDR2: LNHDA, SQIVND (reference sequence). The length of the CDR3 is 16 residues. DNA for the CDR3: TGTGCCAGTAGTACTCGGGAGGGGGGGAGCACAGATACGCAGTATTTT. Translation gives CASSTREGGSTDTQYF.

The J gene is TRBJ2-1, the V gene TRBV28, with D perhaps TRBD1 (5 bases). CDR3 length: 14 amino acids. The germline CDR1 and CDR2 sequences are MDHEN and SYDVKM. Deletions cut 3 bases from V and 6 bases from J, with 12 bases between. The CDR3 DNA follows: TGTGCCAGCAGTTTTCAGGGTATGGGCAATGAGCAGTTCTTC. This encodes CASSFQGMGNEQFF.

V usage is TRBV19 and J usage is TRBJ2-1; 9 nucleotides line up with TRBD2. CDR1 LNHDA and CDR2 SQIVND come from the germline V gene (reference sequence). The CDR3 has 15 amino acids. V was pared by 6 bases and J by 2 bases, with 5 bases of the junction left unmatched. The CDR3 DNA is TGTGCCAGTAGAGCTAGCGGGACCACCTACAATGAGCAGTTCTTC. Protein: CASRASGTTYNEQFF. Complete variable domain (other parts from reference TRBV19 and TRBJ2-1): DGGITQSPKYLFRKEGQNVTLSCEQNLNHDAMYWYRQDPGQGLRLIYYSQIVNDFQKGDIAEGYSVSREKKESFPLTVTSAQKNPTAFYLCASRASGTTYNEQFFGPGTRLTVL.

V and J are TRBV5-4 and TRBJ1-1; D is perhaps TRBD1 (6 bases). The germline gives CDR1 SGHNT, CDR2 YYREEE (reference sequence). The V gene lost 0 bases and the J gene lost 2 bases, with 8 bases spanning the gap. This CDR3 is built from 14 residues. CDR3 bases: TGTGCCAGCAGCTTGGGGGGGCCCAACACTGAAGCTTTCTTT. It translates to CASSLGGPNTEAFF.

This clone was detected only once. This specimen includes other DNA sequences encoding the same CDR3. The V gene is TRBV11-3, the J gene TRBJ1-6, with 7 positions matching TRBD1. The germline V gene has CDR1 SGHNT and CDR2 YENEEA. V lost 0 bases and J lost 7; bases outside the gene matches: 0. The CDR3 covers 14 residues. The CDR3 sequence: CASSLDRGNSPLHF. Here the CDR3 DNA reads TGTGCCAGCAGCTTAGACAGGGGGAATTCACCCCTCCACTTT.

The V call is TRBV15, the J call TRBJ1-2; D is unresolved. Germline V gene data show CDR1 as LNHNV and CDR2 as YYDKDF (reference sequence). The CDR3 has 16 amino acids. V was cut by 1 base and J by 5 bases, with 17 bases left in between. The DNA of the CDR3 is TGTGCCACCAGCAGAGCGGTCGAGGCGGGGAATTATGGCTACACCTTC. Translation gives CATSRAVEAGNYGYTF.

The rearrangement joins TRBV7-3 to TRBJ2-1, with 11 bases matching TRBD2. Germline V gene data show CDR1 as SGHTA and CDR2 as FQGTGA. The CDR3 length is 15 residues. Trimming removed 0 bases from V and 7 bases from J; junction bases left unmatched: 2. CDR3 coding DNA: TGTGCCAGCAGCTTAACGGGACTAGCGGTTAATGAGCAGTTCTTC. It is translated as CASSLTGLAVNEQFF.

There are a few counts of this clone. The gene calls are TRBV11-1 and TRBJ2-7; TRBD1 might be the D (6 bases). The V gene lost 1 base and the J gene lost 4 bases, with 11 bases spanning the gap. The CDR3 is 14 residues long. Germline CDR1 is SGHAT and CDR2 is FQDESV (reference sequence). The CDR3 protein is CASSLGPDRYEQYF. The CDR3 DNA reads as TGTGCCAGCAGCTTAGGACCAGACAGGTACGAGCAGTACTTC.

This clone has just a few counts. The rearrangement links TRBV7-9 to TRBJ1-2; the D is unclear. This CDR3 region has 16 residues. Germline-derived CDR1 and CDR2 are SEHNR and FQNEAQ (reference sequence). The V end was cut by 1 base, the J end by 6 bases, with 18 bases between. For the CDR3, the DNA is TGTGCCAGCAGCTTAGTATCGTCCGTATTAGAAGATGGCTACACCTTC. This encodes CASSLVSSVLEDGYTF.

On this clone itself: This CDR3 is also generated by other DNA sequences in the sample. This chain uses TRBV6-5 with TRBJ2-1, with 12 nucleotides matching TRBD2. The CDR3 covers 15 residues. With V trimmed by 8 bases and J by 2 bases, 4 bases remained unmatched. Germline V gene data show CDR1 as MNHEY and CDR2 as SVGAGI. The CDR3 coding sequence is TGTGCCAGCCGAAGGACTAGCGGGACCTACAATGAGCAGTTCTTC. Its translation is CASRRTSGTYNEQFF.

The chain joins TRBV23-1 to TRBJ2-1; D not certain. TRBV23-1 is treated as an ORF (open reading frame) with a function not yet certain. Trimming shortened V by 7 bases and J by 0 bases, and 10 bases separated the two germline ends. The CDR3 runs 14 residues. DNA for the CDR3: TGCGCCAGCACGGGTAACCGCTCCTACAATGAGCAGTTCTTC. It codes for CASTGNRSYNEQFF.

This chain joins TRBV18 and TRBJ2-1; D remains unclear. Germline V CDR1 and CDR2: KGHSH, LQKENI. Trimming took 1 base from V and 5 from J, leaving 6 bases between them. CDR3 size: 13 residues. CDR3 nucleotides: TGTGCCAGCTCACCACTGGGCCACAATGAGCAGTTCTTC. Its translation: CASSPLGHNEQFF.

The V and J genes are TRBV5-5 and TRBJ1-2; 10 nucleotides match TRBD1. The CDR3 loop spans 17 amino acids. After removal of 3 bases from V and 5 bases from J, the junction contained 13 bases not matched to a gene. CDR1 is SGHKS, CDR2 YYEKEE, per germline (reference sequence). CDR3 residues: CASSYGTGVLGVYGYTF. The DNA of the CDR3 is TGTGCCAGCAGCTACGGGACAGGGGTCCTTGGGGTGTATGGCTACACCTTC.

This clone was picked up a small number of times. V is TRBV7-9 and J is TRBJ1-3; D not certain. The germline gives CDR1 SEHNR, CDR2 FQNEAQ (reference sequence). This CDR3 is 12 amino acids long. V shed 5 bases and J shed 3 bases, with 5 bases lying between them. CDR3 loop: CASSGSGNTIYF. DNA for the CDR3: TGTGCCAGCAGCGGCAGTGGAAACACCATATATTTT.

This chain joins TRBV12-3 or TRBV12-4 and TRBJ1-2; 8 bases map to TRBD1. There are 13 residues in the CDR3. After removal of 7 bases from V and 6 bases from J, the junction contained 7 bases not matched to a gene. CDR3 protein: CASNVRGQDGYTF. The CDR3 nucleotides read TGTGCCAGCAACGTCAGGGGGCAAGATGGCTACACCTTC.

J is TRBJ1-1 and V is TRBV4-1, with TRBD1 as a possible D gene (5 bases). Trimming removed 1 base at V and 2 bases at J, with 14 bases between. Germline V gene sequence: CDR1 MGHRA, CDR2 YSYEKL. CDR3 length: 16 amino acids. The CDR3 loop reads CASSQGRSTVNTEAFF. CDR3 sequence (DNA): TGCGCCAGCAGCCAAGGACGCTCGACAGTAAACACTGAAGCTTTCTTT.

The chain uses TRBV11-2 and TRBJ1-2; the D gene is possibly TRBD1 (5 bases). This CDR3 region has 15 residues. Germline V lookup: CDR1 SGHAT, CDR2 FQNNGV. V shed 7 bases and J shed 2 bases, with 17 bases lying between them. The CDR3 nucleotides are TGTGCCAGCAACTCCAACAGGAAGGGGAACTATGGCTACACCTTC. This sequence encodes CASNSNRKGNYGYTF. The full variable domain, completed using reference TRBV11-2 and TRBJ1-2, is EAGVAQSPRYKIIEKRQSVAFWCNPISGHATLYWYQQILGQGPKLLIQFQNNGVVDDSQLPKDRFSAERLKGVDSTLKIQPAKLEDSAVYLCASNSNRKGNYGYTFGSGTRLTVV.